This T cell receptor (beta chain) is from a study of T cells in Graves' hyperthyroidism and ophthalmopathy (dated by TCRdb to the late 2010s). For the study in its entirety: Peripheral blood was collected at initial diagnosis, before any treatment. Prospective prediction of ophthalmopathy was tested in an independent validation cohort of some 19 hyperthyroidism patients and 15 to 17 patients who later progressed to ophthalmopathy. A discovery cohort of roughly 100 patients, roughly 45 with Graves' ophthalmopathy and approximately 60 with stable Graves' hyperthyroidism, was used to find distinguishing TCR V-J signatures. Following sampling, methimazole starting at 30 mg daily was given to hyperthyroidism patients, and high-dose intravenous methylprednisolone was given to ophthalmopathy patients. The paper describes TCR Vbeta CDR3 sequencing of about 140 peripheral blood samples, made up of about 41 ophthalmopathy patients, 70 to 75 hyperthyroidism patients and 17 progressor patients. The approximately 98 discovery patients were randomly divided into training and test sets at a 7:3 ratio. The study also compared thyroid tissue and blood T-cell repertoires from roughly 6 Graves' hyperthyroidism patients. Study-level results and caveats: A model built on a 13 V-J signature distinguished ophthalmopathy from stable hyperthyroidism, reaching about 88% sensitivity and about 81% specificity in cross-validation and 80%/75% in testing. During validation, the model predicted progression to ophthalmopathy a median of approximately 6.5 months ahead of onset, with approximately 70% sensitivity and around 72% specificity. No statistical method was used to set the sample size in advance, and investigators knew the group allocation. Most expanded thyroid clonotypes (frequency above 0.001) were also detected in blood, suggesting blood repertoires may reflect thyroid immune responses.

Amplification of TCR beta CDR3 regions was carried out from RNA transcripts. The first round of RT-PCR for the TCR CDR3 was performed with the HTBI primer set and the Qiagen OneStep RT-PCR kit. Libraries were constructed in a second round of multiplex PCR, after which size selection and purification were carried out. Sequencing of the libraries was done on an Illumina HiSeq2000 using paired-end 100 bp reads. Regarding the original processing steps: Raw data were processed with SOAPnuke, discarding reads with adapters, uncalled bases, mean Phred below 15, or no exact constant-primer or identifier match. COPE v1.2.5 was used to merge high-quality paired reads, and clonotypes were defined as unique nucleotide sequences. MiTCR v1.1 was used to align the clonotypes against IMGT TRBV, TRBD and TRBJ reference segments. Analysis was restricted to V-J combinations with a frequency above 0.0001, which covered over 98% of repertoires. The TCS score was defined as the ratio of F50 (clonal expansion) to E x V (chaos), calculated using BLOSUM62-based TCRdist between CDR3 peptides within each V-J. Welch's t-statistics and random forest reduced approximately 520 V-J features to roughly 13, which were used in a naive Bayes classifier (R e1071). TCRdb handled the public reads itself, with Q25 trimming in fastp and clone calling in MiXCR, and kept productive beta chains. Merged by CDR3 protein, the rows form single entries marked with the most common genes and DNA. For this entry, the V and J calls and clone size follow TCRdb and not the study's own pipeline. For this sample the table gives some 460,000 distinct CDR3 sequences, of which 15% to 19% were detected only once. The ten most abundant clones make up roughly an eighth of the sample.

Stable Graves' hyperthyroidism was defined as no progression to ophthalmopathy during 18 months of follow-up. The hyperthyroidism patients were between 18 and 65 years old and newly diagnosed, with a disease duration of less than 2 months. Patients with uncontrolled infections, other autoimmune diseases, pregnancy or lactation were excluded. Diagnoses were based on clinical symptoms, serum thyroxine and TRAb, thyroid ultrasound and orbital computed tomography. PBMCs were isolated from around 10 ml of fresh peripheral blood by Ficoll-Paque density gradient centrifugation. Total RNA was extracted with Trizol reagent, and quality was checked on an Agilent 2100 Bioanalyzer. This clonotype was counted many times. Its target antigen remains unknown. Qualities for individual bases were not recorded, and no much larger clone is one base off. The CDR3 goes from the cysteine to the phenylalanine over 15 residues. The entry retains the CDR3 DNA only, 45 bases that are in frame from base 1. CDR1 SGHAT and CDR2 FQDESV were looked up in the germline V gene (reference sequence). Trimmed from V: 3 bases; trimmed from J: 5 bases; junction bases lacking a gene match: 4.

Recombination joined TRBV11-1 with TRBJ2-5, with 12 central nucleotides matching TRBD2. The specimen sequenced was blood. The receptor's source is a woman aged 18-29 years with Graves' hyperthyroidism. The DNA sequence reads TGTGCCAGCAGCTTGATCGGGACTAGCGGGGAGACCCAGTACTTC. This yields the protein CASSLIGTSGETQYF.